The clone carrying this T cell receptor (beta chain) was seen only once. As yet, its antigen is unknown. Assay: immunoSEQ multiplex PCR; the TCRdb copy retains only in-frame clones and omits some. Of under 100,000 clones in the sample, approximately 91% were seen once. Trimming left V 4 bases short and J 8 bases short, with 18 bases between. Germline V gives CDR1 MDHEN, CDR2 SYDVKM. The length of the CDR3 is 16 residues. This sample is drawn from a study of T cell responses to AZD1222 COVID-19 vaccine. Study findings and constraints: A rise in Spike-specific TCR breadth and depth followed two AZD1222 doses. Only 5 or 6 individuals given AZD1222 were seropositive at baseline. Repertoire sampling occurred only after the peak T cell response.

Sequencing was performed on peripheral blood, taken on day 0 of AZD1222 vaccination. This TCR derives from an adult in good health. The chain is built from TRBV28 and TRBJ1-6; no clear D gene. CDR3 nucleotide sequence: TGTGCCAGCAGTTATGATCTGAGGTCTGTTCATTCACCCCTCCACTTT. As protein: CASSYDLRSVHSPLHF.